The 9 T cell receptor beta chains below were found in one sample sequenced in a study of shared clonotypes between healthy human individuals. Here immunoSEQ multiplex PCR was the method, and the copy in TCRdb shows in-frame clones only, minus some. The sample has 180,000 or so clones, about 93% seen once. Sequenced input: naive CD4+ T cells sorted from blood. Subset described: CD45RA+ positively selected. These receptors were obtained from a woman in her 30s in good health.

This clone has a single count. The chain joins TRBV5-1 to TRBJ2-7; 12 bases map to TRBD1. The germline gives CDR1 SGHRS, CDR2 YFSETQ. The V gene end was trimmed by 3 bases and the J gene end by 5 bases; junction bases not matched to a gene: 3. This CDR3 comprises 14 residues. The chain's CDR3 is CASSSGTGGDEQYF. As DNA, the CDR3 is TGCGCCAGCAGCTCTGGGACAGGGGGCGACGAGCAGTACTTC.

The J gene is TRBJ2-3, the V gene TRBV28; D remains unclear. Germline CDR1 MDHEN, CDR2 SYDVKM. V was cut by 2 bases and J by 4 bases, with 13 bases left in between. This CDR3 has 15 residues. CDR3 loop: CASSLQAVGADTQYF. CDR3 coding DNA: TGTGCCAGCAGTTTACAGGCAGTTGGTGCAGATACGCAGTATTTT.

The chain combines TRBV7-8 with TRBJ1-1; D may be TRBD1 (5 bases). V gave up 0 bases and J gave up 5 bases, with 19 bases separating them. Germline V gene lookup returns CDR1 SGHVS and CDR2 FQNEAQ. CDR3 length: 17 amino acids. The CDR3 DNA is TGTGCCAGCAGCTTAGCGCCCCGTGGGGGGAGGGGTACTGAAGCTTTCTTT. Encoded protein: CASSLAPRGGRGTEAFF.

V is TRBV5-1 and J is TRBJ2-5; D not resolved. The DNA matches TRBJ2-7 better at its end, which makes the J call doubtful. This CDR3 is 14 amino acids long. Germline loops: CDR1 SGHRS, CDR2 YFSETQ. CDR3 residues: CASSFGDGTYEQYF. In DNA form, the CDR3 reads TGCGCCAGCAGCTTTGGAGACGGAACCTACGAGCAGTACTTC.

The V gene is TRBV2, the J gene TRBJ2-7, with TRBD2 as a possible D gene (5 bases). The CDR3 extends over 14 amino acids. Deletions cut 7 bases from V and 2 bases from J, with 15 bases between. The germline CDR1 and CDR2 sequences are SNHLY and FYNNEI. CDR3 in amino acids: CASIKRTDTYEQYF. CDR3 sequence (DNA): TGTGCCAGCATCAAACGGACTGATACCTACGAGCAGTACTTC.

CDR3 amino acids: CATTAGLAGEVGINNEQFF. For the CDR3, the DNA is TGTGCCACCACAGCGGGACTAGCGGGAGAGGTTGGGATAAACAATGAGCAGTTCTTC. The V gene is TRBV15, the J gene TRBJ2-1, with TRBD2 identical over 14 bases. V lost 7 bases, J lost 5 bases, and 16 bases stayed unmatched. Germline V lookup: CDR1 LNHNV, CDR2 YYDKDF (reference sequence). CDR3 length equals 19 residues.

J is TRBJ1-3 and V is TRBV18, with 12 bases aligning to TRBD1. V gave up 3 bases and J gave up 6 bases; unmatched junction bases: 9. The germline V gene encodes CDR1 KGHSH and CDR2 LQKENI. The CDR3 is made up of 17 amino acids. CDR3 bases: TGTGCCAGCTCACCGTACCCCGGGACAGGGGGCGAAAACACCATATATTTT. Translating gives CASSPYPGTGGENTIYF. The whole variable domain, filled in from reference TRBV18 and TRBJ1-3, reads NAGVMQNPRHLVRRRGQEARLRCSPMKGHSHVYWYRQLPEEGLKFMVYLQKENIIDESGMPKERFSAEFPKEGPSILRIQQVVRGDSAAYFCASSPYPGTGGENTIYFGEGSWLTVV.

The chain recombines TRBV27 with TRBJ2-1; D remains unclear. Per the germline V gene, CDR1 is MNHEY and CDR2 is SMNVEV (reference sequence). The CDR3 extends over 11 amino acids. V lost 8 bases and J 2 bases, leaving 4 bases between the germline ends. This CDR3 reads CASGPYNEQFF. The CDR3 nucleotides are TGTGCCAGCGGACCCTACAATGAGCAGTTCTTC.

J is TRBJ1-3 and V is TRBV2; 7 positions agree with TRBD1. Losses at the gene ends were 6 bases for V and 8 bases for J; bases not matched to a gene: 13. The CDR3 spans 15 residues. In germline, CDR1 is SNHLY, CDR2 FYNNEI. The CDR3 sequence is CASRAQGLEVDTIYF. The CDR3 DNA reads as TGTGCCAGCAGGGCACAGGGGTTGGAAGTAGACACCATATATTTT. The whole variable domain, filled in from reference TRBV2 and TRBJ1-3, reads EPEVTQTPSHQVTQMGQEVILRCVPISNHLYFYWYRQILGQKVEFLVSFYNNEISEKSEIFDDQFSVERPDGSNFTLKIRSTKLEDSAMYFCASRAQGLEVDTIYFGEGSWLTVV.